What follows are 22 T cell receptor beta chains derived from one specimen sequenced in a study of neurological immune-mediated disorders. TCRdb independently ran MiXCR on the 5' RACE reads; one entry per CDR3 protein. Found here are fewer than 30,000 distinct CDR3 sequences, about 6.7% of them singletons; the top ten hold under 5.5%. The sequenced sample consisted of PBMCs. Source of these receptors: a woman between 40 and 55 years old in good health.

The chain links TRBV19 to TRBJ2-2, with D possibly TRBD1 on 6 matching bases. This CDR3 is built from 14 residues. The V and J ends lost 6 bases and 3 bases respectively, with 11 bases between them. Germline V gives CDR1 LNHDA, CDR2 SQIVND (reference sequence). The CDR3 DNA follows: TGTGCCAGTAGGGGGGCGGGTTACACCGGGGAGCTGTTTTTT. Translated: CASRGAGYTGELFF.

This clonotype was observed at least ten times. One end of the junction fails to match germline, which may point to a read error. The chain combines TRBV20-1 with TRBJ1-5; D is undetermined. The V gene's germline CDR1 is DFQATT and CDR2 SNEGSKA (reference sequence). This CDR3 contains 14 residues. The CDR3 nucleotides are TGCAGTGCGAGAGATGGGTACGGCAATCAGCCCCAGCATTTT. Translated, it gives CSARDGYGNQPQHF.

This clonotype has at least ten counts. The chain couples TRBV6-1 to TRBJ2-1; 13 bases are shared with TRBD2. Germline loops: CDR1 MNHNS, CDR2 SASEGT. This CDR3 region has 15 residues. Trimming at V came to 7 bases and at J to 5 bases, leaving 5 bases not matched to a gene. CDR3 sequence (DNA): TGTGCCAGCAAGCACGGGACTAGCGGGGACAATGAGCAGTTCTTC. It codes for CASKHGTSGDNEQFF.

There are many counts of this clonotype. This chain uses TRBV29-1 with TRBJ2-7, with D unresolved. Trimming shortened V by 1 base and J by 5 bases, and 18 bases separated the two germline ends. Germline V gene sequence: CDR1 SQVTM, CDR2 ANQGSEA. This CDR3 has 15 residues. CDR3 protein: CSVEGGGVGSDEQYF. Here the CDR3 DNA reads TGCAGCGTTGAAGGGGGTGGGGTCGGCTCTGACGAGCAGTACTTC.

This clonotype came up many times. The V call is TRBV4-2, the J call TRBJ2-3; 7 bases fit TRBD1. The trim removed 0 bases at V and 3 bases at J, leaving 12 bases unmatched. The CDR3 is 18 amino acids. Germline V lookup: CDR1 LGHNA, CDR2 YNFKEQ. The CDR3 sequence is CASSQDSRDRGRTDTQYF. CDR3 DNA: TGTGCCAGCAGCCAAGACTCGAGGGATAGGGGGCGGACAGATACGCAGTATTTT.

This clonotype came up many times. V usage is TRBV14 and J usage is TRBJ2-1; tentatively, D is TRBD2 (7 bases). With 1 base removed from V and 9 bases from J, the gap between germline ends came to 13 bases. The CDR3 has 14 amino acids. CDR1 is SGHDN and CDR2 is FVKESK in the germline V gene. The CDR3 nucleotides are TGTGCCAGCAGCCAAGTCGTGGGGGGGGCTGAGCAGTTCTTC. Translation gives CASSQVVGGAEQFF.

This clonotype came up many times. V gene TRBV4-2 combines with J gene TRBJ2-7; the match to TRBD2 covers 10 bases. V lost 1 base to trimming and J lost 1 base; unmatched junction nucleotides: 7. This CDR3 has 17 residues. Germline V lookup: CDR1 LGHNA, CDR2 YNFKEQ. The CDR3 sequence: CASSQAEGTSESYEQYF. CDR3 coding DNA: TGTGCCAGCAGCCAAGCCGAAGGGACTAGCGAATCCTACGAGCAGTACTTC.

This clonotype was observed many times. The chain combines TRBV5-5 with TRBJ2-1; D uncertain. Per germline, CDR1 SGHKS and CDR2 YYEKEE (reference sequence). The CDR3 loop spans 14 amino acids. Trimming took off 0 bases at V and 4 bases at J, with 8 bases between the two ends. CDR3 in amino acids: CASSLGGGYNEQFF. The CDR3 coding sequence is TGTGCCAGCAGCTTGGGCGGCGGTTACAATGAGCAGTTCTTC.

This clonotype has ten or more counts. V usage is TRBV28 and J usage is TRBJ2-1, with D maybe TRBD2 (6 bases). Trimming removed 5 bases at V and 8 bases at J, with 16 bases between. In germline, CDR1 is MDHEN, CDR2 SYDVKM. The CDR3 loop spans 14 amino acids. The CDR3 here is CASSPQRVSDEQFF. CDR3 DNA: TGTGCCAGCAGTCCCCAGCGGGTGAGTGATGAGCAGTTCTTC.

At least ten counts were recorded for this clonotype. This may stem from a read error, because a much larger clone lies one nucleotide away. The CDR3 sequence is CASSGGLAGVRYF. CDR3 DNA sequence: TGTGCCAGCAGCGGGGGACTAGCGGGAGTGAGGTACTTC. The chain carries TRBV9 and TRBJ2-4; 14 bases align to TRBD2. From germline, CDR1 is SGDLS and CDR2 YYNGEE. Trimming cost V 3 bases and J 15 bases; bases outside gene matches: 5. The CDR3 contains 13 residues.

This clonotype was observed at least ten times. This chain connects TRBV27 to TRBJ2-1; 7 bases line up with TRBD2. The CDR3 is 14 amino acids. Germline V lookup: CDR1 MNHEY, CDR2 SMNVEV (reference sequence). J was trimmed by 6 bases and V by 7 bases; bases with no gene match: 9. The CDR3 loop is CASNAGVGGNEQFF. For the CDR3, the DNA is TGTGCCAGCAACGCGGGAGTAGGCGGCAATGAGCAGTTCTTC.

This clonotype was counted a few times. DNA for the CDR3: TGCAGCGTTGAAGGCCGGGTGGGGAGCTACGAGCAGTACTTC. Amino acid sequence: CSVEGRVGSYEQYF. V usage is TRBV29-1 and J usage is TRBJ2-7; D perhaps matches TRBD2 (5 bases). Germline CDR1 and CDR2: SQVTM and ANQGSEA. The V and J ends lost 1 base and 3 bases respectively, with 13 bases between them. The CDR3 sequence is 14 residues long.

The sample holds many counts of this clonotype. Sequence at one end of the junction differs from germline and may be a read error. The gene calls are TRBV29-1 and TRBJ2-7, with 10 nucleotides matching TRBD2. The CDR3 runs 17 residues. CDR1 is SQVTM and CDR2 is ANQGSEA in the germline V gene. CDR3 protein: CSVEGVSGRPLPYEQYF. Here the CDR3 DNA reads TGCAGCGTAGAAGGGGTTAGCGGGAGGCCGCTTCCCTACGAGCAGTACTTC.

In this sample, this clonotype turned up many times. The V call is TRBV20-1, the J call TRBJ2-7; 9 nucleotides align to TRBD2. The germline CDR1 and CDR2 sequences are DFQATT and SNEGSKA (reference sequence). J gave up 4 bases and V 0 bases, and 10 bases lay outside the gene matches. The CDR3 is made up of 16 amino acids. In nucleotides, the CDR3 is TGCAGTGCTAGAGAGTCGGGGCGGGAGGGTTTTTACGAGCAGTACTTC. Amino acids: CSARESGREGFYEQYF.

Many counts were recorded for this clonotype. The rearrangement links TRBV5-8 to TRBJ1-6; perhaps TRBD1 as D (5 bases). V lost 6 bases, J lost 0 bases, and 16 bases lay in between. Germline CDR1 is SGHTS and CDR2 is YDEGEE. This CDR3 region has 17 residues. The CDR3 region is CASNASPGSSYNSPLHF. The CDR3 region has the DNA TGTGCCAGCAACGCCTCTCCAGGGAGCTCCTATAATTCACCCCTCCACTTT.

At least ten counts were recorded for this clonotype. V usage is TRBV12-1 and J usage is TRBJ2-1; the D call of TRBD2 is as the table states it, not checked on the DNA. TRBV12-1 is flagged as a pseudogene. The length of the CDR3 is 17 residues. CDR3 region: CASSSRTSGSLLDEQFF. The CDR3 nucleotides are TGTGCCAGCAGCTCCCGGACTAGCGGGAGTCTATTGGATGAGCAGTTCTTC.

This clonotype was detected many times. The chain joins TRBV5-1 to TRBJ2-1, with D uncertain. Trimming took 2 bases from V and 2 from J, leaving 14 bases between them. Germline V lookup: CDR1 SGHRS, CDR2 YFSETQ. This CDR3 spans 16 amino acids. Here the CDR3 DNA reads TGCGCCAGCAGCTTTGGCCAAGCCCCGCCCTACAATGAGCAGTTCTTC. This codes for CASSFGQAPPYNEQFF.

The chain carries TRBV10-3 and TRBJ2-1; 10 positions match TRBD2. Germline values: CDR1 ENHRY, CDR2 SYGVKD. With 4 bases clipped from V and 4 bases from J, the junction kept 7 bases outside the gene matches. This CDR3 is 16 amino acids long. CDR3 sequence reads: CAISASSGSLYNEQFF. DNA of the CDR3: TGTGCCATCAGTGCCTCTAGCGGGAGTTTATACAATGAGCAGTTCTTC.

This clonotype showed up many times. This chain links TRBV20-1 with TRBJ2-1; maybe TRBD2 (7 bases). V lost 6 bases and J 6 bases, leaving 21 bases between the germline ends. Germline assignment: CDR1 DFQATT and CDR2 SNEGSKA (reference sequence). This CDR3 is built from 15 residues. The CDR3 loop is CSAAGRGLFPNEQFF. For the CDR3, the DNA is TGCAGTGCGGCCGGGCGGGGGCTTTTTCCCAATGAGCAGTTCTTC.

This clonotype was detected many times. The chain is built from TRBV20-1 and TRBJ1-2, with D tentatively TRBD1 (5 bases). Germline V lookup: CDR1 DFQATT, CDR2 SNEGSKA (reference sequence). This CDR3 contains 12 residues. V was pared by 5 bases and J by 8 bases, with 15 bases between. The CDR3 spells CSAAGQGGGYTF. CDR3 DNA sequence: TGCAGTGCTGCGGGGCAGGGTGGAGGCTACACCTTC.

The table lists this clonotype with many counts. The chain employs TRBV25-1 and TRBJ1-2; TRBD1 agrees at 7 bases. Germline CDR1 is MGHDK and CDR2 is SYGVNS. The CDR3 extends over 20 amino acids. The J segment lost 0 bases and the V segment lost 4 bases, leaving 20 bases of the junction unmatched. Written as DNA, the CDR3 is TGTGCCAGCAGTGGGGGGGTTAGGACAGGACTGAACCCTTCTAACTATGGCTACACCTTC. Translating it yields CASSGGVRTGLNPSNYGYTF.

By share, this clonotype ranks as medium-sized. The rearrangement uses TRBV5-8 and TRBJ2-1, with 11 positions matching TRBD2. The germline gives CDR1 SGHTS, CDR2 YDEGEE. This CDR3 is built from 18 residues. The junction had 6 bases not matched to a gene; V was cut back by 1 base and J by 0 bases. The CDR3: CASSLRPSGRRSYNEQFF. CDR3 nucleotide sequence: TGTGCCAGCAGCTTGAGACCTAGCGGGAGGCGCTCCTACAATGAGCAGTTCTTC.